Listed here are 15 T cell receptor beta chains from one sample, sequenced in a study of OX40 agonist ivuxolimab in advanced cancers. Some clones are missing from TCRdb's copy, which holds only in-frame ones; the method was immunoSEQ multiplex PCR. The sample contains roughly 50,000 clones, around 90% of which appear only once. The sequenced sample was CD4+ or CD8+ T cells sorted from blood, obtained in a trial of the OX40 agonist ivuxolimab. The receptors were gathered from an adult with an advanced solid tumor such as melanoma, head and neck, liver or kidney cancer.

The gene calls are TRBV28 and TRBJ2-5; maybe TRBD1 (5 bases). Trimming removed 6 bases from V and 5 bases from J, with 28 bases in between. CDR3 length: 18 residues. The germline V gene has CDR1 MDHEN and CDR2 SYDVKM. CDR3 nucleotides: TGTGCCAGCAGAGTTCTTAAACCGGCAGGGTCCCAAGCCGAGACCCAGTACTTC. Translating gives CASRVLKPAGSQAETQYF. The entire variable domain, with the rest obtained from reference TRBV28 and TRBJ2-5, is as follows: DVKVTQSSRYLVKRTGEKVFLECVQDMDHENMFWYRQDPGLGLRLIYFSYDVKMKEKGDIPEGYSVSREKKERFSLILESASTNQTSMYLCASRVLKPAGSQAETQYFGPGTRLLVL.

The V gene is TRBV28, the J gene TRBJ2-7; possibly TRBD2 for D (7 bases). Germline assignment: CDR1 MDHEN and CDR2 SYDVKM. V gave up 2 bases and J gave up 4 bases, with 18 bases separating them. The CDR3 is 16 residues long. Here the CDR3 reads CASSLEAGHVEYEQYF. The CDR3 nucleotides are TGTGCCAGCAGTTTAGAAGCGGGACACGTTGAGTACGAGCAGTACTTC.

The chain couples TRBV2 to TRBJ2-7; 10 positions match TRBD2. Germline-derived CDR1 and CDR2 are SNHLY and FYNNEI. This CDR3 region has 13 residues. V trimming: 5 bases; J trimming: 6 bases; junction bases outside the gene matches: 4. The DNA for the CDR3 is TGTGCCAGCAGTAGCGGGAGGGCGTTCGAGCAGTACTTC. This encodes CASSSGRAFEQYF.

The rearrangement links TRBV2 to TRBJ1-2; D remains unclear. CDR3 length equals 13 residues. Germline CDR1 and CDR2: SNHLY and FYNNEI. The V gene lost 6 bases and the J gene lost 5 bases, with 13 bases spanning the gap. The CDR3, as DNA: TGTGCCAGCAGGGCCCAAATAACGTATGGCTACACCTTC. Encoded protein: CASRAQITYGYTF.

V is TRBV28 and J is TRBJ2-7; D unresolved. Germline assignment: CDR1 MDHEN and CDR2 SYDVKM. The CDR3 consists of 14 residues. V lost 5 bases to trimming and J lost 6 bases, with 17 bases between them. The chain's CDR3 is CASSPLIPVPEQYV. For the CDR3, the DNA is TGTGCCAGCAGTCCCCTGATACCAGTCCCCGAGCAGTACGTC.

The DNA for the CDR3 is TGTGCCAGCAGTTCGGGCCCCGGTAGAGCTTTCTTT. Translation: CASSSGPGRAFF. The V and J genes are TRBV27 and TRBJ1-1; D unresolved. V was pared by 4 bases and J by 10 bases, with 13 bases between. CDR1 MNHEY and CDR2 SMNVEV come from the germline V gene (reference sequence). The CDR3 is 12 amino acids.

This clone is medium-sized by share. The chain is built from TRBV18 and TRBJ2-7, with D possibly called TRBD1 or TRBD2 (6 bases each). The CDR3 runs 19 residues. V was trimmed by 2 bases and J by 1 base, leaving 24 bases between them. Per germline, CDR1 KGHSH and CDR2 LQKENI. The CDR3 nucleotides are TGTGCCAGCTCACCAAACGGAGCAGGGGTGGTCGGGACTTCCTACGAGCAGTACTTC. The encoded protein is CASSPNGAGVVGTSYEQYF.

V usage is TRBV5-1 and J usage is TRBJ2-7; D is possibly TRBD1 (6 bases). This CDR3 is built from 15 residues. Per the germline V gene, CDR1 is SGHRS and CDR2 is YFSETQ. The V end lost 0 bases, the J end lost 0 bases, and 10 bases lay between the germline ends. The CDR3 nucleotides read TGCGCCAGCAGCTTGGGGCAGGACAGCTCCTACGAGCAGTACTTC. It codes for CASSLGQDSSYEQYF.

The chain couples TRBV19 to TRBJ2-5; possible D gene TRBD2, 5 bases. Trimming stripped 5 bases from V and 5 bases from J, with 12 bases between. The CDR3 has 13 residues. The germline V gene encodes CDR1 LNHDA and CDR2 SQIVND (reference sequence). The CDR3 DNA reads TGTGCCAGTAGTTGGGCGGGCCAGGAGACCCAGTACTTC. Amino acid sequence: CASSWAGQETQYF.

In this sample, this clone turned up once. CDR3 residues: CASSSRSQGFTTANYGYTF. CDR3 DNA sequence: TGTGCCAGCAGCTCAAGGTCACAGGGGTTTACTACAGCTAACTATGGCTACACCTTC. The V and J genes are TRBV7-9 and TRBJ1-2; 7 bases align to TRBD1. CDR1 is SEHNR and CDR2 is FQNEAQ in the germline V gene (reference sequence). The ends lost 4 bases at V and 0 bases at J; junction bases unmatched: 17. The CDR3 contains 19 residues.

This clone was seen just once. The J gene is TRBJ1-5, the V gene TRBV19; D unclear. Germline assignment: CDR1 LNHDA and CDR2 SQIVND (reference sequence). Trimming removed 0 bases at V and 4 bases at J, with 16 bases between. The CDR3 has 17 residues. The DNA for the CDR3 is TGTGCCAGTAGTATAGACCCATGGACGGTGAGAAATCAGCCCCAGCATTTT. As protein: CASSIDPWTVRNQPQHF.

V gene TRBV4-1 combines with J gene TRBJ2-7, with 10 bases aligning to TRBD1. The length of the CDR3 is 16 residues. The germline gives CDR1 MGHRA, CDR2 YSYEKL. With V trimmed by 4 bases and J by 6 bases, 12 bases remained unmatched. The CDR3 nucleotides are TGCGCCAGCAGCCTTGTGACAGGGGGCGCAGGGTCCGAGCAGTACTTC. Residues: CASSLVTGGAGSEQYF.

The CDR3 loop reads CASSSGRYPYEQYV. For the CDR3, the DNA is TGTGCCAGCAGTTCTGGGCGATACCCCTACGAGCAGTACGTC. The chain couples TRBV28 to TRBJ2-7, with no clear D. This CDR3 has 14 amino acids. The V gene lost 4 bases and the J gene lost 2 bases, with 12 bases spanning the gap. Germline V gene sequence: CDR1 MDHEN, CDR2 SYDVKM.

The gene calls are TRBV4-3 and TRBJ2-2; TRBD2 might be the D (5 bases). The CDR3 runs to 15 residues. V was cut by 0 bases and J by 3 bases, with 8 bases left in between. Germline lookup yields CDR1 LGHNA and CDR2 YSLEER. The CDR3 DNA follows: TGCGCCAGCAGCCAAGAGGAGGTTGACACCGGGGAGCTGTTTTTT. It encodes CASSQEEVDTGELFF.

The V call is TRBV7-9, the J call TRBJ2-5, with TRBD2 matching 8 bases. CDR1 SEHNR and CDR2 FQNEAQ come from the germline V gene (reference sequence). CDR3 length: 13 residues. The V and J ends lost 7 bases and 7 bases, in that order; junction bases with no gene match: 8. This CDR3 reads CASTPGGVGTQYF. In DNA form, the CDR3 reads TGTGCCAGCACCCCGGGGGGGGTAGGGACCCAGTACTTC.